What follows are 9 T cell receptor beta chains derived from one specimen sequenced in a study of tumor-infiltrating lymphocytes in localized non-small cell lung cancer. TCRdb's copy holds only in-frame clones and misses some; the assay was immunoSEQ multiplex PCR. The sample holds about 29,000 clones, approximately 85% seen once. The sample consisted of lung tumor tissue. These TCRs come from a human donor with non-small cell lung cancer.

The chain recombines TRBV4-3 with TRBJ2-5, with D perhaps TRBD1 (7 bases). V was cut by 0 bases and J by 5 bases, with 16 bases left in between. The CDR3 is 16 residues long. Germline V gene data show CDR1 as LGHNA and CDR2 as YSLEER. CDR3 coding DNA: TGCGCCAGCAGCCAAGATGGGGGGACAGTGGTCGAGACCCAGTACTTC. Protein product: CASSQDGGTVVETQYF.

The chain employs TRBV14 and TRBJ2-5; D remains ambiguous. Germline CDR1 SGHDN, CDR2 FVKESK. Trimming shortened V by 1 base and J by 2 bases, and 14 bases separated the two germline ends. The CDR3 length is 16 residues. Written as DNA, the CDR3 is TGTGCCAGCAGCCAAGTAGCCAGCCGACGTCAAGAGACCCAGTACTTC. Its protein is CASSQVASRRQETQYF.

V is TRBV19 and J is TRBJ2-1; D remains ambiguous. Trimming cost V 5 bases and J 12 bases, with 14 bases left between them. Germline V gives CDR1 LNHDA, CDR2 SQIVND (reference sequence). The CDR3 sequence is 12 residues long. Here the CDR3 reads CASSYSRSGQFF. CDR3 nucleotides: TGTGCCAGTAGTTACAGCCGGTCGGGGCAGTTCTTC.

The rearrangement links TRBV5-4 to TRBJ2-7; TRBD2 aligns across 10 bases. The CDR3 runs to 15 residues. With V trimmed by 5 bases and J by 2 bases, 7 bases remained unmatched. Germline V gene lookup returns CDR1 SGHNT and CDR2 YYREEE (reference sequence). Here the CDR3 DNA reads TGTGCCAGCAGTCCTACTAGCGGGACGACCTACGAGCAGTACTTC. It is translated as CASSPTSGTTYEQYF.

The rearrangement links TRBV5-5 to TRBJ2-3; possibly TRBD1 for D (5 bases). Trimming took 4 bases from V and 0 from J, leaving 15 bases between them. Germline values: CDR1 SGHKS, CDR2 YYEKEE (reference sequence). The CDR3 is made up of 16 amino acids. Here the CDR3 reads CASSLPTDPSTDTQYF. CDR3 DNA: TGTGCCAGCAGCCTGCCGACAGATCCTAGCACAGATACGCAGTATTTT. Complete variable domain (other parts from reference TRBV5-5 and TRBJ2-3): DAGVTQSPTHLIKTRGQQVTLRCSPISGHKSVSWYQQVLGQGPQFIFQYYEKEERGRGNFPDRFSARQFPNYSSELNVNALLLGDSALYLCASSLPTDPSTDTQYFGPGTRLTVL.

Here the CDR3 reads CASGVRTGQETQYF. Here the CDR3 DNA reads TGCGCCAGTGGGGTTCGGACAGGACAAGAGACCCAGTACTTC. The chain joins TRBV5-1 to TRBJ2-5; 7 nucleotides line up with TRBD1. After removal of 8 bases from V and 2 bases from J, the junction contained 9 bases not matched to a gene. Germline CDR1 reads SGHRS; CDR2 reads YFSETQ. This CDR3 is built from 14 residues.

CDR3 protein: CASSLRRGEETQYF. CDR3 nucleotide sequence: TGTGCCAGCAGCTTAAGGCGGGGCGAAGAGACCCAGTACTTC. This chain connects TRBV7-9 to TRBJ2-5, with D possibly TRBD2 on 6 matching bases. The CDR3 contains 14 residues. The V and J ends lost 2 bases and 3 bases respectively, with 10 bases between them. Germline V gene sequence: CDR1 SEHNR, CDR2 FQNEAQ (reference sequence).

This rearrangement joins TRBV7-9 to TRBJ1-2, with D hard to call. Germline assignment: CDR1 SEHNR and CDR2 FQNEAQ (reference sequence). This CDR3 has 16 residues. The V and J ends lost 2 bases and 0 bases respectively, with 13 bases between them. CDR3 nucleotides: TGTGCCAGCAGCTTACCCGCAGCGAAAGCTAACTATGGCTACACCTTC. It translates to CASSLPAAKANYGYTF.

V usage is TRBV11-3 and J usage is TRBJ1-6; tentatively, D is TRBD1 (5 bases). The V gene's germline CDR1 is SGHNT and CDR2 YENEEA. The CDR3 loop spans 13 amino acids. V was shortened by 3 bases and J by 8 bases, with 8 bases between the two germline ends. The CDR3 reads CASSLSGDSPLHF. Written as DNA, the CDR3 is TGTGCCAGCAGCTTGTCGGGGGATTCACCCCTCCACTTT.